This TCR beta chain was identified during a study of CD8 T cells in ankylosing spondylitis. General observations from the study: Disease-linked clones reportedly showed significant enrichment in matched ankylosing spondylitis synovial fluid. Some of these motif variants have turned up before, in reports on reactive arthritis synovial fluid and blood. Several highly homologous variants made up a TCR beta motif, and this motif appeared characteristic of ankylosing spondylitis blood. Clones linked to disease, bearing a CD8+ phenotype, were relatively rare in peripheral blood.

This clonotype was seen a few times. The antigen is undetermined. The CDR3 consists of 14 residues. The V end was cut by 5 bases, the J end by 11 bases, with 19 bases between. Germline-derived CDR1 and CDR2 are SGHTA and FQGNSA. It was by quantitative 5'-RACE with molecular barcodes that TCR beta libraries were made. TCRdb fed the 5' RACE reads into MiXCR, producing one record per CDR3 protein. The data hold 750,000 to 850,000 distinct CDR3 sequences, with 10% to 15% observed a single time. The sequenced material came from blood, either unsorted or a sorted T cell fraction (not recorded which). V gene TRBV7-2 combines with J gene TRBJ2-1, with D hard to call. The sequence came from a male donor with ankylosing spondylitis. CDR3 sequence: CASSPRNTPKKQFF. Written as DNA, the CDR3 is TGTGCCAGCAGCCCGCGGAACACCCCTAAGAAGCAGTTCTTC.